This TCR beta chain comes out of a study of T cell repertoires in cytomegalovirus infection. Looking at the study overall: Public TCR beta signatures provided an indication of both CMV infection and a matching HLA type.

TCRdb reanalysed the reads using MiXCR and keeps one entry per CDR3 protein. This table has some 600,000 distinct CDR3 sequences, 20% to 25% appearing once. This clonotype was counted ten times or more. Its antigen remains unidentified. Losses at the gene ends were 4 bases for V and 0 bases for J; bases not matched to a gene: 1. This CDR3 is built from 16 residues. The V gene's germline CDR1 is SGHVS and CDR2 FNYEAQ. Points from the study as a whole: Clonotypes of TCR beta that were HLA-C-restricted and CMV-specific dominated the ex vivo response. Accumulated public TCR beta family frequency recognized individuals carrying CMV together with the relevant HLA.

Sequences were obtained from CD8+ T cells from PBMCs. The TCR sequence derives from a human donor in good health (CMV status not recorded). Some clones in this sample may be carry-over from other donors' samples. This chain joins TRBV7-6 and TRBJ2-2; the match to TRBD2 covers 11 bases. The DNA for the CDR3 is TGTGCCAGCAGCTCACTAGCGGGGGCGAACACCGGGGAGCTGTTTTTT. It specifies CASSSLAGANTGELFF.